What follows are 2 T cell receptor beta chains derived from one specimen sequenced in a study of cytomegalovirus exposure and HLA in healthy donors. Use of 60 Vbeta and 13 Jbeta primers characterized the PCR. The table came from immunoSEQ multiplex PCR; TCRdb's copy has only in-frame clones and leaves some out. The table records about 140,000 clones, approximately 80% of them present only once. The sequencing input was PBMCs. These receptors were taken from a man aged 25-40 years in good health and CMV-seronegative.

The DNA for the CDR3 is TGCGCCAGCGGACAGGGGAATGGCTACACCTTC. It encodes CASGQGNGYTF. J is TRBJ1-2 and V is TRBV4-1; 9 nucleotides align to TRBD1. With V trimmed by 8 bases and J by 6 bases, 1 base remained unmatched. This CDR3 is 11 amino acids long. Germline V gene lookup returns CDR1 MGHRA and CDR2 YSYEKL.

The gene calls are TRBV7-2 and TRBJ2-2; D perhaps matches TRBD2 (6 bases). Germline V gives CDR1 SGHTA, CDR2 FQGNSA. This CDR3 is built from 15 residues. V lost 5 bases and J lost 6, with 16 bases in between. CDR3 nucleotide sequence: TGTGCCAGCAGCATCCGGGACTTAAGGCCCGGGGAGCTGTTTTTT. It translates to CASSIRDLRPGELFF.